This T cell receptor (beta chain) stems from a study of T cells in Graves' hyperthyroidism and ophthalmopathy. Study-level background: Peripheral blood specimens were obtained at initial diagnosis, prior to any treatment.

RNA transcripts provided the source from which TCR beta CDR3 regions were amplified. Using the HTBI primer set, a first-round RT-PCR was run on the TCR CDR3. TCRdb recomputed calls from the multiplex PCR reads with MiXCR, one row per CDR3 protein. This table has a few hundred thousand distinct CDR3 sequences, 15% to 19% appearing once. The CDR3 totals 12 residues. The germline V gene has CDR1 GTSNPN and CDR2 SVGIG (reference sequence). The ends lost 4 bases at V and 6 bases at J; junction bases unmatched: 4. Graves' hyperthyroidism is called stable when ophthalmopathy does not progress within 18 months. This clonotype was seen a few times.

This receptor was taken from a woman aged 25-40 years with Graves' hyperthyroidism. The chain recombines TRBV30 with TRBJ2-7, with 9 nucleotides matching TRBD1. The sample consisted of blood. The CDR3 protein is CAWTLTGGEQYF. CDR3 sequence (DNA): TGTGCCTGGACCCTGACAGGGGGCGAGCAGTACTTC. The full variable domain, with the rest looked up from reference TRBV30 and TRBJ2-7, is SQTIHQWPATLVQPVGSPLSLECTVEGTSNPNLYWYRQAAGRGLQLLFYSVGIGQISSEVPQNLSASRPQDRQFILSSKKLLLSDSGFYLCAWTLTGGEQYFGPGTRLTVT.